The clone carrying this T cell receptor (beta chain) was counted ten times or more. Its antigen is as yet unknown. These data belong to a study of T-cell reconstitution after alpha-beta-depleted transplantation in children. Unique molecular identifiers were used to barcode this TCRbeta library. Via MiXCR, TCRdb re-called the PCR reads, giving one row per CDR3 protein. The sample contains 600,000 to 700,000 distinct CDR3 sequences, about an eighth of which appear only once. Whole-study findings and limits: After transplant, high TCRbeta diversity at day 60 in some patients arose from surviving recipient T cells and thymic progenitors. Alpha-beta T cells about two months after transplant reportedly derived from several hundred expanded graft clones. Newly made T cells mostly supplied T-cell counts and diversity one year after transplant.

Losses at the gene ends were 6 bases for V and 4 bases for J; bases not matched to a gene: 5. The CDR3 extends over 13 amino acids. Germline lookup yields CDR1 MNHNS and CDR2 SASEGT. Sequenced material: PBMCs, taken before TCRalphabeta/CD19-depleted stem cell transplant. The gene calls are TRBV6-1 and TRBJ1-2; 7 bases are shared with TRBD1. The sequence was obtained from a girl aged 2-10 years with congenital amegakaryocytic thrombocytopenia, due to receive a stem cell transplant. The CDR3 coding sequence is TGTGCCAGCAGAAACGGACAGGCCTATGGCTACACCTTC. Encoded protein: CASRNGQAYGYTF.